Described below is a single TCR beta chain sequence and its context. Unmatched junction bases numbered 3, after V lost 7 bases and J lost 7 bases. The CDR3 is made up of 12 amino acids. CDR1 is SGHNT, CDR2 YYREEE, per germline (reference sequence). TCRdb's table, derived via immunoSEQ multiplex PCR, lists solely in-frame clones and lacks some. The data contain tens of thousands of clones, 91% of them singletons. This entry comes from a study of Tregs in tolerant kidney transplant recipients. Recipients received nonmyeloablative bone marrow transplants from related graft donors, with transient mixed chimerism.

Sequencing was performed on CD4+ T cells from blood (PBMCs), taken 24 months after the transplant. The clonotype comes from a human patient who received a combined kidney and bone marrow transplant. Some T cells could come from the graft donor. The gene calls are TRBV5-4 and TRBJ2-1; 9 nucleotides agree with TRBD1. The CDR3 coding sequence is TGTGCCAGCTCGGACAGGGGAAATGAGCAGTTCTTC. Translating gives CASSDRGNEQFF. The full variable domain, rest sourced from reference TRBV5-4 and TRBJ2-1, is ETGVTQSPTHLIKTRGQQVTLRCSSQSGHNTVSWYQQALGQGPQFIFQYYREEENGRGNFPPRFSGLQFPNYSSELNVNALELDDSALYLCASSDRGNEQFFGPGTRLTVL.